This T cell receptor (beta chain) derives from a study of beta chain features in type 1 diabetes (dated by TCRdb to 2016 to 2018). About the full investigation: No differences in mean age, gender distribution, total cell number or subset yield were found between patients and healthy donors. A total of 100 million to 110 million sorted cells were examined across all samples, and a strong correlation was observed between cell number per subset and RNA yield. The study compared the TCRB repertoires of sorted circulating CD4+ T cell subsets in recently diagnosed type 1 diabetes patients with those in matched healthy donors. Regulatory and stem cell-like memory subsets were isolated from only 8 patients and about eight healthy donors, whereas naive and central memory subsets came from all 28 donors.

All of the isolated RNA was reverse transcribed with the High Capacity cDNA Reverse Transcription Kit, so expressed TCRB transcripts were sequenced. Naive, central memory and regulatory T cell samples underwent deep immunoSEQ sequencing, averaging around 4 million total reads per sample. Sorted cells were lysed in RLT buffer, and RNA was extracted using DNase-treated RNeasy Micro or Mini kits according to cell number. Each cell subset was processed on its own to prevent cross-contamination, while patient and healthy donor samples were processed together. The immunoSEQ multiplex PCR was used to amplify TCRB sequences from cDNA, generating 87-bp fragments that spanned the CDR3 region. Sequencing of the amplicons was done on the Illumina HiSeq platform. The authors' pipeline ran thus. PCR bias was corrected computationally using synthetic template baselines, and reads within Hamming distance 2 were collapsed, with unmergeable singletons discarded. By aligning reads against IMGT, V, D and J genes, CDR3 length, and insertions or deletions at six rearrangement sites were assigned. Within each subset, clonotype counts were normalized to sorted cell number, and only after that were true diversity and Gini coefficients computed with the tcR R package. Repertoire sharing was quantified using the overlap coefficient calculated on TCRB nucleotide sequences. Out-of-frame TCRB sequences from naive cells were analyzed as a proxy for the pre-selection repertoire. As stored in TCRdb, this immuneACCESS dataset retains in-frame rearrangements with V and J assigned. A fraction of the clones does not appear; measured against another copy, unresolved V genes explain less than half of the discrepancy, and the remainder lacks a known reason. V, J and clone size were drawn from that table, and D and trimming were deduced from the DNA. The sample table lists about 260,000 clones, approximately 20% of them with a count of one. More than 0.025% of the sample goes to the ten largest clones.

Including the terminal cysteine and phenylalanine, the CDR3 comprises 18 residues. Only the CDR3 DNA stays, 54 bases, in frame from base 1. The germline V gene sets CDR1 to SGDLS and CDR2 to YYNGEE. V drops 4 bases and J drops 4 bases, leaving 26 bases in between. The research as a whole found: Because small numbers of individuals were included in the HLA sub-analyses, any influence of HLA type on TCRB rearrangement was left unresolved. Because cDNA rather than genomic DNA was sequenced, highly expressing activated cells could have been over-represented, although no difference in activation and CD3 levels was found between groups. A moderate but significant shortening of TCRB CDR3 length was observed in type 1 diabetes patients in all four CD4+ subsets. PCR may preferentially amplify shorter templates, but because patient and control samples were amplified and corrected together, any resulting skew would affect both groups equally. At VDJ recombination sites, patients with type 1 diabetes made fewer insertions and deleted more nucleotides, a pattern implying thymic rearrangement abnormalities. Naive, central memory and regulatory TCRB repertoires appeared to be more alike among patients than among healthy donors.

Each donor gave one peripheral blood draw, averaging about 120 mL, which was collected into heparinised tubes. Naive, central memory, regulatory and stem cell-like memory CD4+ T cells were sorted on a BD FACSAria II using a panel including CD45RO, CCR7, CD25, CD127, CD95 and CD27. All sorted populations exceeded 95% purity. Right away, PBMCs were isolated by Lymphoprep density gradient centrifugation and were stained directly, with no culture step. So that batch effects would be minimized, each experiment stained and sorted samples in pairs, pairing one healthy donor with one patient. Only a few counts were recorded for this clone. No cognate antigen has been identified for it. No base qualities exist here, and no much larger clone lies one base off it.

The chain uses TRBV9 and TRBJ1-1; confidence is insufficient to name the D gene. The sample taken for sequencing was naive CD4+ T cells from blood. The cell subset or site label corresponds to: true naive CD4+ T cells. This sequence originates from a woman aged 40 to 50 with type 1 diabetes. The DNA sequence reads TGTGCCAGCAGCATTGGTTGGGGTGGAGGTGGGAAGGCCACTGAAGCTTTCTTT. Translated, this gives CASSIGWGGGGKATEAFF.